Below are 25 T cell receptor beta chains sequenced from a single sample in a study of blood T cell repertoires in COVID-19. The protocol was immunoSEQ multiplex PCR, while the TCRdb copy is restricted to in-frame clones and leaves out a portion. The sample consists of about 42,000 clones, 80% to 90% of them appearing once. What was sequenced was peripheral blood. These receptors were obtained from an older woman in a cohort sampled during active COVID-19.

The chain joins TRBV3-1 (or the pseudogene TRBV3-2) to TRBJ2-7; 8 nucleotides agree with TRBD1. The CDR3 covers 15 residues. CDR1 and CDR2 from the germline V gene are LGHDT and YNNKEL (reference sequence). The V and J ends lost 0 bases and 2 bases, in that order; junction bases with no gene match: 3. DNA of the CDR3: TGTGCCAGCAGCCAAGATAAGGGACAGGCCTACGAGCAGTACTTC. This encodes CASSQDKGQAYEQYF.

V and J are TRBV11-2 and TRBJ1-1; no clear D gene. V gave up 1 base and J gave up 11 bases, with 20 bases separating them. Germline CDR1 is SGHAT and CDR2 is FQNNGV. The CDR3 length is 15 residues. CDR3 protein: CASSLVGGSTSPAFF. In DNA form, the CDR3 reads TGTGCCAGCAGCTTAGTAGGCGGCTCTACATCACCGGCTTTCTTT.

CDR3 DNA: TGTGCCAGCAGCTTCGGGGGAGGGGCCCAGCATTTT. It specifies CASSFGGGAQHF. The chain has TRBV5-6 and TRBJ1-5, with D tentatively TRBD1 (5 bases). The germline V gene has CDR1 SGHDT and CDR2 YYEEEE. V lost 2 bases and J lost 11, with 11 bases in between. The CDR3 extends over 12 amino acids.

V usage is TRBV10-3 and J usage is TRBJ1-6; D not resolved. This CDR3 region has 15 residues. CDR1 and CDR2 (germline): ENHRY, SYGVKD. Trimming stripped 6 bases from V and 2 bases from J, with 11 bases between. The CDR3 DNA sequence: TGTGCCATCAGGGGTCCAGGCCCCTATAATTCACCCCTCCACTTT. This sequence encodes CAIRGPGPYNSPLHF.

This chain connects TRBV3-1 (or the pseudogene TRBV3-2) to TRBJ2-7; 9 bases agree with TRBD1. The CDR3 sequence is 15 residues long. V lost 4 bases to trimming and J lost 1 base; unmatched junction nucleotides: 5. Per the germline V gene, CDR1 is LGHDT and CDR2 is YNNKEL (reference sequence). The CDR3 region is CASSPRDRASYEQYF. CDR3 nucleotides: TGTGCCAGCAGCCCTCGGGACAGGGCTTCCTACGAGCAGTACTTC.

The genes are TRBV18 and TRBJ1-2, with 9 nucleotides matching TRBD1. This CDR3 is 16 amino acids long. CDR1 KGHSH and CDR2 LQKENI come from the germline V gene. V shed 0 bases, J shed 7 bases, and the junction held 9 bases outside the gene matches. CDR3 nucleotides: TGTGCCAGCTCACCACCGGGGGGGACAGGGAATCGTGGCTACACCTTC. Its translation: CASSPPGGTGNRGYTF.

This clone occurred a few times. CDR3 coding DNA: TGTGCCAGCAGCGTAGACGGTAACTATGGCTACACCTTC. It encodes CASSVDGNYGYTF. The chain has TRBV9 and TRBJ1-2; D not certain. The CDR3 length is 13 residues. Per germline, CDR1 SGDLS and CDR2 YYNGEE. Trimming took off 0 bases at V and 1 base at J, with 4 bases between the two ends.

The rearrangement joins TRBV7-2 to TRBJ2-7, with a possible D match to TRBD1 (6 bases). The germline gives CDR1 SGHTA, CDR2 FQGNSA. The CDR3 is 14 residues long. Trimming cost V 2 bases and J 7 bases, with 15 bases left between them. The CDR3 protein is CASSLNAGAMEQYF. The CDR3 nucleotides read TGTGCCAGCAGCTTAAATGCAGGGGCAATGGAGCAGTACTTC.

This chain uses TRBV25-1 with TRBJ2-3, with 8 positions matching TRBD1. The V gene's germline CDR1 is MGHDK and CDR2 SYGVNS. The V gene end was trimmed by 3 bases and the J gene end by 6 bases; junction bases not matched to a gene: 11. The CDR3 has 16 residues. This chain's CDR3 is CASSEGTGGVKDTQYF. In DNA, the CDR3 is TGTGCCAGCAGTGAGGGGACAGGTGGGGTCAAGGATACGCAGTATTTT.

The V and J genes are TRBV5-1 and TRBJ1-2; D might be TRBD1 (6 bases). The CDR3 has 16 amino acids. The V and J ends lost 3 bases and 5 bases respectively, with 20 bases between them. Germline CDR1 SGHRS, CDR2 YFSETQ. This CDR3 reads CASSSQQGAGAYGYTF. The DNA of the CDR3 is TGCGCCAGCAGCTCTCAACAGGGTGCAGGGGCATATGGCTACACCTTC.

This chain uses TRBV10-1 with TRBJ2-1; 8 nucleotides match TRBD1. From germline, CDR1 is WNHNN and CDR2 SYGVQD (reference sequence). The CDR3 covers 13 residues. With V trimmed by 5 bases and J by 6 bases, 3 bases remained unmatched. CDR3 loop: CASSPDRGNEQFF. CDR3 sequence (DNA): TGCGCCAGCAGTCCCGACAGGGGCAATGAGCAGTTCTTC.

V is TRBV5-4 and J is TRBJ2-5, with 12 bases that match TRBD1. J was trimmed by 7 bases and V by 4 bases; bases with no gene match: 11. CDR3 length: 16 amino acids. Per germline, CDR1 SGHNT and CDR2 YYREEE (reference sequence). The CDR3 here is CASSSAGQGARGTQYF. The CDR3 DNA sequence: TGTGCCAGCAGCAGCGCGGGACAGGGGGCCAGGGGGACCCAGTACTTC.

CDR3 in amino acids: CASSLAGYNSPLHF. The CDR3 nucleotides read TGTGCCAGCAGCTTGGCAGGTTATAATTCACCCCTCCACTTT. J is TRBJ1-6 and V is TRBV5-6, with D uncertain. V lost 0 bases and J 4 bases, leaving 5 bases between the germline ends. The germline CDR1 and CDR2 sequences are SGHDT and YYEEEE. The CDR3 runs 14 residues.

The chain has TRBV19 and TRBJ1-1; 7 bases are a match to TRBD1. The CDR3 totals 12 residues. The J segment lost 10 bases and the V segment lost 3 bases, leaving 5 bases of the junction unmatched. Germline values: CDR1 LNHDA, CDR2 SQIVND (reference sequence). CDR3 sequence: CASSIVTGRAFF. As DNA, the CDR3 is TGTGCCAGTAGTATTGTGACAGGGCGAGCTTTCTTT. Complete variable domain (other parts from reference TRBV19 and TRBJ1-1): DGGITQSPKYLFRKEGQNVTLSCEQNLNHDAMYWYRQDPGQGLRLIYYSQIVNDFQKGDIAEGYSVSREKKESFPLTVTSAQKNPTAFYLCASSIVTGRAFFGQGTRLTVV.

The rearrangement uses TRBV7-2 and TRBJ1-2; 10 bases agree with TRBD1. Per the germline V gene, CDR1 is SGHTA and CDR2 is FQGNSA. This CDR3 comprises 14 residues. J gave up 3 bases and V 3 bases, and 1 base lay outside the gene matches. The CDR3 here is CASSLGTGDYGYTF. CDR3 nucleotide sequence: TGTGCCAGCAGCTTGGGGACAGGGGACTATGGCTACACCTTC.

The chain joins TRBV28 to TRBJ2-1, with D perhaps matching TRBD2 (5 bases). V lost 6 bases, J lost 3 bases, and 15 bases lay in between. This CDR3 is 15 amino acids long. Germline CDR1 is MDHEN and CDR2 is SYDVKM. CDR3 residues: CASRRTLEGYNEQFF. The CDR3 nucleotides are TGTGCCAGCAGACGGACTCTCGAGGGCTACAATGAGCAGTTCTTC.

The chain has TRBV12-3 or TRBV12-4 and TRBJ1-1; tentatively, D is TRBD1 (5 bases). This CDR3 has 13 amino acids. Trimming left V 5 bases short and J 5 bases short, with 12 bases between. The CDR3 coding sequence is TGTGCCAGCAGTCCCCAACAGGAGACTGAAGCTTTCTTT. This gives the protein CASSPQQETEAFF.

The chain combines TRBV30 with TRBJ2-3, with a tentative D call TRBD1 (5 bases). Germline values: CDR1 GTSNPN, CDR2 SVGIG (reference sequence). The CDR3 has 14 amino acids. Trimming removed 4 bases at V and 2 bases at J, with 13 bases between. DNA of the CDR3: TGTGCCTGGATACCTAAGGGGAACACAGATACGCAGTATTTT. Translation gives CAWIPKGNTDTQYF.

This rearrangement joins TRBV28 to TRBJ2-1; TRBD1 matches at 8 bases. The CDR3 covers 15 residues. In germline, CDR1 is MDHEN, CDR2 SYDVKM. The junction had 9 bases not matched to a gene; V was cut back by 4 bases and J by 7 bases. The CDR3 is CASSSRTGNWNEQFF. The CDR3 region has the DNA TGTGCCAGCAGTTCTCGGACAGGGAATTGGAATGAGCAGTTCTTC.

The rearrangement uses TRBV6-7 and TRBJ2-2, with D perhaps matching TRBD1 (6 bases). TRBV6-7 is an ORF; its function is uncertain. The germline V and J ends were trimmed by 4 bases and 4 bases, with 25 bases remaining between them. CDR3 length equals 19 residues. Written as DNA, the CDR3 is TGTGCCAGCAGTTGTCCTACATGGGGTAGGGGGACGGGCACCGGGGAGCTGTTTTTT. Protein: CASSCPTWGRGTGTGELFF.

J is TRBJ1-4 and V is TRBV4-3, with D possibly matching TRBD1 (6 bases). Between the trimmed V and J ends, which lost 0 bases and 6 bases, there was a span of 11 bases. Germline V gene lookup returns CDR1 LGHNA and CDR2 YSLEER. The CDR3 consists of 15 residues. Here the CDR3 reads CASSQDIGGYEKLFF. CDR3 coding DNA: TGCGCCAGCAGCCAAGATATAGGGGGTTATGAAAAACTGTTTTTT.

The chain couples TRBV6-6 to TRBJ2-7; D might be TRBD1 (6 bases). This CDR3 spans 14 amino acids. V lost 4 bases to trimming and J lost 3 bases, with 13 bases between them. Germline V gives CDR1 MNHNY, CDR2 SVGAGI (reference sequence). CDR3 DNA sequence: TGTGCCAGCAGTTCCCAGGGGACCGTCTACGAGCAGTACTTC. As protein: CASSSQGTVYEQYF.

This clone was found a few times. This chain connects TRBV7-2 to TRBJ1-6; TRBD1 is a possible D gene (5 bases). With 1 base removed from V and 6 bases from J, the gap between germline ends came to 10 bases. The germline V gene encodes CDR1 SGHTA and CDR2 FQGNSA. The length of the CDR3 is 15 residues. Written as DNA, the CDR3 is TGTGCCAGCAGCTTAGTGAGGGGAGGTAATTCACCCCTCCACTTT. Its translation is CASSLVRGGNSPLHF.

The chain joins TRBV10-3 to TRBJ1-2, with 7 bases that match TRBD1. The CDR3 totals 15 residues. The V segment lost 3 bases and the J segment 4 bases; nucleotides outside the gene matches: 8. Germline-derived CDR1 and CDR2 are ENHRY and SYGVKD. CDR3 bases: TGTGCCATCAGTGACCCCTGGGGACAGAGCTATGGCTACACCTTC. Its protein product is CAISDPWGQSYGYTF.

Only one count was recorded for this clone. The chain is built from TRBV24-1 and TRBJ2-1, with 7 bases aligning to TRBD2. Germline CDR1 reads KGHDR; CDR2 reads SFDVKD. The V gene end was trimmed by 1 base and the J gene end by 7 bases; junction bases not matched to a gene: 12. This CDR3 has 17 amino acids. The CDR3 DNA sequence: TGTGCCACCAGTGATTTCTCATTAGCGGGTGGGCATAATGAGCAGTTCTTC. Amino acid sequence: CATSDFSLAGGHNEQFF.